The 28 T cell receptor beta chains listed next were all sequenced from one sample in a study of T-cell memory formation after mild COVID-19. MiXCR, run by TCRdb on the 5' RACE reads, gives a single entry per CDR3 protein. The sample records roughly 52,000 distinct CDR3 sequences, 8% to 9.5% being singletons. The material sequenced was PBMCs or a T cell subset sorted from them (not recorded which). Receptor source: a man in his late teens or twenties who had mild COVID-19 (a few samples of this study predate the infection). Cell type and time point are not known.

Only a few counts were recorded for this clonotype. The chain combines TRBV12-5 with TRBJ2-3, with a possible D match to TRBD1 (7 bases). Germline V gene lookup returns CDR1 LGHNT and CDR2 FRNRAP. Trimming removed 6 bases from V and 2 bases from J, with 15 bases in between. The CDR3 is 15 residues long. The CDR3 DNA reads TGTGCTAGTGGAAGGGGGGACAGACCCACAGATACGCAGTATTTT. The encoded protein is CASGRGDRPTDTQYF.

This clonotype showed up many times. The rearrangement joins TRBV7-2 to TRBJ2-1; D not certain. In germline, CDR1 is SGHTA, CDR2 FQGNSA. This CDR3 has 13 residues. The germline V and J ends were trimmed by 5 bases and 2 bases, with 7 bases remaining between them. The chain's CDR3 is CASSLDPYNEQFF. CDR3 DNA sequence: TGTGCCAGCAGCCTGGACCCCTACAATGAGCAGTTCTTC.

The table lists this clonotype with many counts. The chain recombines TRBV7-3 with TRBJ1-1; TRBD1 might be the D (5 bases). The CDR3 spans 14 residues. The ends were cut back, 3 bases at V and 1 base at J, with 9 bases in the middle. Germline CDR1 reads SGHTA; CDR2 reads FQGTGA. CDR3 protein: CASSLAGANTEAFF. CDR3 nucleotides: TGTGCCAGCAGCTTGGCCGGGGCGAACACTGAAGCTTTCTTT.

As to this clonotype: This may arise from a read error, as a much more abundant clone is one base away. The chain carries TRBV5-1 and TRBJ2-1; D might be TRBD1 (7 bases). The CDR3 extends over 15 amino acids. Germline V CDR1 and CDR2: SGHRS, YFSETQ. DNA for the CDR3: TGCGCCAGCACCAGGGGGGACTGGGCCGGTAATGAGCAGCTCTTC. Protein: CASTRGDWAGNEQLF.

This clonotype has ten or more counts. The V gene is TRBV4-2, the J gene TRBJ2-5, with a possible D match to TRBD1 (5 bases). Germline loops: CDR1 LGHNA, CDR2 YNFKEQ. This CDR3 has 15 amino acids. V dropped 1 base and J dropped 10 bases, with 19 bases sitting between them. The CDR3 bases are TGTGCCAGCAGCCAAGGTGTGGGGCCACGTGTAAGCCAGTACTTC. Its translation is CASSQGVGPRVSQYF.

CDR3 protein: CSARDRDRGYTEAFF. As DNA, the CDR3 is TGCAGTGCTAGAGACCGGGACAGGGGGTACACTGAAGCTTTCTTT. The J gene is TRBJ1-1, the V gene TRBV20-1, with 11 bases identical to TRBD1. The trim removed 0 bases at V and 3 bases at J, leaving 3 bases unmatched. CDR3 size: 15 residues. From germline, CDR1 is DFQATT and CDR2 SNEGSKA (reference sequence).

The rearrangement links TRBV5-1 to TRBJ1-2, with 9 bases that match TRBD1. The germline gives CDR1 SGHRS, CDR2 YFSETQ. This CDR3 has 15 residues. V trimming: 4 bases; J trimming: 4 bases; junction bases outside the gene matches: 8. In DNA, the CDR3 is TGCGCCAGCAGCGGGACAGGGCTTCGCTCCTATGGCTACACCTTC. Protein product: CASSGTGLRSYGYTF.

This clonotype was detected only a few times. The V call is TRBV5-6, the J call TRBJ2-7, with 7 nucleotides matching TRBD1. The CDR3 is 14 residues long. With V trimmed by 2 bases and J by 1 base, 3 bases remained unmatched. CDR1 and CDR2 from the germline V gene are SGHDT and YYEEEE. This CDR3 reads CASSFQGESYEQYF. The CDR3 DNA is TGTGCCAGCAGCTTCCAGGGGGAGTCCTACGAGCAGTACTTC.

This clonotype was detected ten times or more. The genes are TRBV20-1 and TRBJ2-3, with D possibly being TRBD1 or TRBD2 (6 bases each). The CDR3 is made up of 16 amino acids. The V gene lost 3 bases and the J gene lost 0 bases, with 16 bases spanning the gap. Germline CDR1 and CDR2: DFQATT and SNEGSKA (reference sequence). CDR3 DNA sequence: TGCAGTGCTAGCCAGAGGGGGGCCGGTAGCACAGATACGCAGTATTTT. Residues: CSASQRGAGSTDTQYF.

This clonotype was counted at least ten times. The chain is built from TRBV20-1 and TRBJ1-5, with a weak D call TRBD1 (5 bases). The CDR3 spans 13 residues. Per germline, CDR1 DFQATT and CDR2 SNEGSKA (reference sequence). V was trimmed by 4 bases and J by 1 base, leaving 8 bases between them. CDR3: CSAIGASNQPQHF. CDR3 bases: TGCAGTGCTATTGGGGCGAGCAATCAGCCCCAGCATTTT.

This clonotype was found a few times. This sequence joins TRBV18 and TRBJ2-5; D unresolved. Germline CDR1 is KGHSH and CDR2 is LQKENI. This CDR3 comprises 11 residues. Deletions cut 3 bases from V and 9 bases from J, with 8 bases between. The CDR3 sequence is CASSPGDSQYF. Here the CDR3 DNA reads TGTGCCAGCTCACCTGGAGACTCCCAGTACTTC.

This clonotype was counted many times. The chain carries TRBV25-1 and TRBJ2-2; TRBD2 agrees at 9 bases. V lost 2 bases to trimming and J lost 6 bases; unmatched junction nucleotides: 7. This CDR3 is 16 amino acids long. Germline CDR1 reads MGHDK; CDR2 reads SYGVNS. The CDR3 is CASSEGLARQSGELFF. CDR3 in DNA: TGTGCCAGCAGTGAAGGACTAGCGCGTCAGTCCGGGGAGCTGTTTTTT.

The table lists this clonotype with a few counts. This chain links TRBV20-1 with TRBJ2-2; D uncertain. Trimming took 5 bases from V and 2 from J, leaving 12 bases between them. The V gene's germline CDR1 is DFQATT and CDR2 SNEGSKA (reference sequence). This CDR3 spans 14 amino acids. The CDR3 here is CSAPHRSNTGELFF. CDR3 nucleotide sequence: TGCAGTGCTCCCCATCGGTCTAACACCGGGGAGCTGTTTTTT.

The chain couples TRBV5-6 to TRBJ1-1, with a possible D match to TRBD1 (5 bases). The V gene's germline CDR1 is SGHDT and CDR2 YYEEEE. Trimming removed 2 bases from V and 4 bases from J, with 12 bases in between. CDR3 length: 14 amino acids. CDR3 in DNA: TGTGCCAGCAGCTTCGGGCAGGGCAGCACTGAAGCTTTCTTT. Amino acid sequence: CASSFGQGSTEAFF.

This clonotype was observed many times. The chain couples TRBV5-1 to TRBJ2-5, with 7 bases fitting TRBD2. This CDR3 comprises 14 residues. Germline V CDR1 and CDR2: SGHRS, YFSETQ. Germline trimming cut 4 bases from V and 4 bases from J; bases unmatched to any gene: 7. CDR3 in amino acids: CASSRDYSRETQYF. The CDR3 DNA follows: TGCGCCAGCAGCCGGGACTACAGTCGAGAGACCCAGTACTTC.

In this sample, this clonotype turned up a few times. V gene TRBV2 combines with J gene TRBJ2-7; no clear D gene. CDR3 length: 12 amino acids. Germline values: CDR1 SNHLY, CDR2 FYNNEI. Trimming took 4 bases from V and 4 from J, leaving 8 bases between them. This chain's CDR3 is CASSVSGYEQYF. CDR3 nucleotides: TGTGCCAGCAGTGTTTCGGGTTACGAGCAGTACTTC.

The chain has TRBV28 and TRBJ2-1; D assignment may be TRBD1 or TRBD2 (5 bases each). Germline lookup yields CDR1 MDHEN and CDR2 SYDVKM. This CDR3 is built from 13 residues. With 6 bases removed from V and 7 bases from J, the gap between germline ends came to 13 bases. CDR3 loop: CASSLGVENEQFF. CDR3 nucleotides: TGTGCCAGCAGCCTGGGGGTAGAAAATGAGCAGTTCTTC.

This clonotype was observed many times. V is TRBV20-1 and J is TRBJ2-5, with D possibly matching TRBD1 (6 bases). With 3 bases removed from V and 2 bases from J, the gap between germline ends came to 10 bases. Germline CDR1 reads DFQATT; CDR2 reads SNEGSKA (reference sequence). There are 13 residues in the CDR3. CDR3 sequence: CSARDSLQETQYF. The CDR3 coding sequence is TGCAGTGCTAGGGACAGCCTGCAAGAGACCCAGTACTTC.

V is TRBV3-1 and J is TRBJ1-3; tentative D call: TRBD1 (5 bases). Germline V gives CDR1 LGHDT, CDR2 YNNKEL (reference sequence). The CDR3 runs 16 residues. The V and J ends lost 4 bases and 8 bases respectively, with 21 bases between them. The chain's CDR3 is CASSPLRDHFGHTIYF. The CDR3 coding sequence is TGTGCCAGCAGCCCACTCCGGGACCATTTCGGACACACCATATATTTT.

In this sample, this clonotype turned up a few times. Written as DNA, the CDR3 is TGTGCCAGCAGCTCGGACAGTGCAACCTACGAGCAGTACTTC. It encodes CASSSDSATYEQYF. The V gene is TRBV7-2, the J gene TRBJ2-7, with D perhaps TRBD1 (6 bases). CDR3 size: 14 residues. Per germline, CDR1 SGHTA and CDR2 FQGNSA. The V and J ends lost 4 bases and 2 bases respectively, with 12 bases between them.

The rearrangement uses TRBV5-4 and TRBJ2-7; 7 positions match TRBD1. V shed 0 bases, J shed 3 bases, and the junction held 9 bases outside the gene matches. The CDR3 runs to 16 residues. The germline CDR1 and CDR2 sequences are SGHNT and YYREEE (reference sequence). CDR3 protein: CASSLAADRRDYEQYF. The CDR3 nucleotides read TGTGCCAGCAGCTTGGCCGCGGACAGGCGAGACTACGAGCAGTACTTC.

The chain combines TRBV11-2 with TRBJ1-2; no firm D call. This CDR3 is 14 amino acids long. Germline V gene lookup returns CDR1 SGHAT and CDR2 FQNNGV. Trimming took 4 bases from V and 4 from J, leaving 13 bases between them. The CDR3 sequence: CASSSRHLGYGYTF. CDR3 nucleotide sequence: TGTGCCAGCAGCTCGAGGCACTTAGGCTATGGCTACACCTTC.

This chain connects TRBV11-3 to TRBJ2-5; TRBD1 or TRBD2 may be the D gene (5 bases each). The V and J ends lost 5 bases and 4 bases respectively, with 14 bases between them. This CDR3 spans 14 amino acids. The germline gives CDR1 SGHNT, CDR2 YENEEA. CDR3 amino acids: CASSPGSRGETQYF. The CDR3 region has the DNA TGTGCCAGCAGCCCAGGGAGTAGGGGAGAGACCCAGTACTTC.

The chain links TRBV5-1 to TRBJ2-7; 10 bases agree with TRBD2. The trim removed 4 bases at V and 1 base at J, leaving 11 bases unmatched. The germline V gene has CDR1 SGHRS and CDR2 YFSETQ. This CDR3 region has 17 residues. CDR3 coding DNA: TGCGCCAGCAGCCGACGACTCACTAGCGGGGATTCCTACGAGCAGTACTTC. It translates to CASSRRLTSGDSYEQYF.

The CDR3, as DNA: TGTGCCAGCAGGAAGGGACGGTGGGAGCAGTTCTTC. The encoded protein is CASRKGRWEQFF. The J gene is TRBJ2-1, the V gene TRBV28; D possibly uses TRBD1 or TRBD2 (5 bases each). CDR1 is MDHEN, CDR2 SYDVKM, per germline. CDR3 size: 12 residues. Between the trimmed V and J ends, which lost 6 bases and 10 bases, there was a span of 13 bases.

This clonotype was counted a few times. The chain is built from TRBV30 and TRBJ2-1; 9 bases are a match to TRBD2. CDR3 size: 15 residues. Germline CDR1 is GTSNPN and CDR2 is SVGIG (reference sequence). J was trimmed by 6 bases and V by 1 base; bases with no gene match: 7. CDR3 in amino acids: CAWSAGTSSVNEQFF. The CDR3 DNA is TGTGCCTGGAGTGCCGGGACTAGCAGCGTCAATGAGCAGTTCTTC.

CDR3 DNA: TGCGCCAGCAGCTTGGATGCCGAAAGGCAGCCCCAGCATTTT. Amino acids: CASSLDAERQPQHF. This chain connects TRBV5-1 to TRBJ1-5, with D unclear. The CDR3 consists of 14 residues. V lost 0 bases, J lost 7 bases, and 11 bases lay in between. Germline lookup yields CDR1 SGHRS and CDR2 YFSETQ. The entire variable domain, with the rest obtained from reference TRBV5-1 and TRBJ1-5, is as follows: KAGVTQTPRYLIKTRGQQVTLSCSPISGHRSVSWYQQTPGQGLQFLFEYFSETQRNKGNFPGRFSGRQFSNSRSEMNVSTLELGDSALYLCASSLDAERQPQHFGDGTRLSIL.

This clonotype was seen a handful of times. This rearrangement joins TRBV5-1 to TRBJ2-7, with a possible D match to TRBD1 (5 bases). The germline CDR1 and CDR2 sequences are SGHRS and YFSETQ. V gave up 3 bases and J gave up 1 base, with 17 bases separating them. The CDR3 consists of 16 residues. The CDR3 sequence: CASSWGPSGGSYEQYF. The CDR3 region has the DNA TGCGCCAGCAGCTGGGGCCCCTCGGGCGGTTCCTACGAGCAGTACTTC.